Below, one T cell receptor (beta chain) is given with its context. Its antigen is unidentified. The data originate from a study of shared clonotypes between healthy human individuals. Background on the study: A couple of female and a few male donors aged 18 to 49 were enrolled. Study-wide points: It was only blood that was sampled, and tissue repertoires likely differ.

Genomic DNA (from each subset) was split evenly across several immunoSEQ plates. Replicate sorted-subset PCRs were loaded with around 220 ng DNA, 25,000 to 30,000 T cell genomes. Profiling relied on immunoSEQ multiplex PCR, and the TCRdb table lists in-frame clones only, not all of them. In the table there are roughly 1,800,000 clones, about 95% of which are singletons. CDR1 is SGHRS, CDR2 YFSETQ, per germline. This CDR3 is 15 amino acids long. J gave up 7 bases and V 0 bases, and 8 bases lay outside the gene matches. Naive-designated CD8 cells lacked CD45RO, were positively enriched for CCR7, and omitted terminally differentiated effector memory CD45RA+ cells.

The genes are TRBV5-1 and TRBJ2-7, with 9 bases identical to TRBD2. This clonotype was obtained from a man younger than 30 in good health. The sample comprised naive CD8+ T cells sorted from blood. CDR3 sequence reads: CASSLVVAGVQEQYF. The CDR3 nucleotides read TGCGCCAGCAGCTTGGTAGTAGCGGGAGTCCAAGAGCAGTACTTC.